A selection of T cell receptor beta chains follows, all from one sample in a study of T cell changes during pregnancy in multiple sclerosis. Measured with immunoSEQ multiplex PCR; TCRdb has only the in-frame clones, and not every one. The sample includes under 75,000 clones, around 90% seen only once; the top ten take approximately 2.4%. The sample here was peripheral blood, taken in the first trimester of pregnancy. The receptors were sampled from a female donor with multiple sclerosis, enrolled in a pregnancy study. CDR3s include the opening cysteine and the closing phenylalanine or tryptophan. D genes are given only for firm matches. A clone size is listed for some rows: how often the clone was seen (once, few, many), or a class if it is expanded.

j_call,clone_size,v_call,d_call,cdr3_aa,cdr3_nt
TRBJ2-5,NA,TRBV5-1,NA,CASSLVLDSQETQYF,TGCGCCAGCAGCTTGGTATTGGACAGTCAAGAGACCCAGTACTTC
TRBJ1-5,NA,TRBV19,TRBD1,CASSTPGQGTQPQHF,TGTGCCAGTAGTACACCCGGACAGGGCACTCAGCCCCAGCATTTT
TRBJ1-2,once,TRBV29-1,TRBD1,CSAWTGPNYGYTF,TGCAGCGCTTGGACAGGGCCTAACTATGGCTACACCTTC
TRBJ1-5,NA,TRBV7-3,NA,CASSHGGNQPQHF,TGTGCCAGCAGCCATGGGGGGAATCAGCCCCAGCATTTT
TRBJ2-1,once,TRBV30,TRBD2,CAWSGRGGRNEQFF,TGTGCCTGGAGTGGGCGGGGGGGCCGCAATGAGCAGTTCTTC
TRBJ2-7,NA,TRBV6-4,TRBD2,CALGGVSYEQYF,TGTGCCCTCGGGGGGGTTTCCTACGAGCAGTACTTC
TRBJ2-7,NA,TRBV6-5,TRBD1,CASSLLNRGSYEQYF,TGTGCCAGCAGTTTGCTGAACAGGGGCTCCTACGAGCAGTACTTC
TRBJ2-1,NA,TRBV28,TRBD2,CASSLGGGSNEQFF,TGTGCCAGCAGTTTAGGGGGGGGGAGCAATGAGCAGTTCTTC
TRBJ2-7,NA,TRBV21-1,NA,CASSKVEGLSYEQYF,TGTGCCAGCAGCAAAGTGGAGGGGCTCTCCTACGAGCAGTACTTC
TRBJ1-1,NA,TRBV19,TRBD1,CASSPQTSTGWNTEAFF,TGTGCCAGTAGTCCCCAAACATCGACAGGGTGGAACACTGAAGCTTTCTTT
TRBJ1-2,NA,TRBV9,TRBD1,CASSVAGGQEAYGYTF,TGTGCCAGCAGCGTAGCCGGTGGACAGGAGGCCTATGGCTACACCTTC
TRBJ1-4,NA,TRBV7-8,NA,CASSFMVSAVNEKLFF,TGTGCCAGCAGCTTTATGGTCTCAGCGGTTAATGAAAAACTGTTTTTT
TRBJ1-1,NA,TRBV7-2,NA,CASSLMYPGLPLNTEAFF,TGTGCCAGCAGCTTAATGTATCCGGGACTCCCTTTGAACACTGAAGCTTTCTTT
TRBJ1-1,NA,TRBV7-8,TRBD1,CASSPGTGREAFF,TGTGCCAGCAGCCCCGGGACAGGGCGTGAAGCTTTCTTT
TRBJ2-7,few,TRBV19,NA,CASTRAGADEQYF,TGTGCCAGTACCCGCGCGGGGGCGGACGAGCAGTACTTC
TRBJ2-1,NA,TRBV30,NA,CAWSRDFGGDEQFF,TGTGCCTGGAGCCGGGACTTCGGAGGCGATGAGCAGTTCTTC
TRBJ1-2,NA,TRBV7-2,TRBD1,CASSLRDRAAGYTF,TGTGCCAGCAGCTTGAGAGACAGGGCGGCTGGCTACACCTTC
TRBJ2-1,once,TRBV7-3,NA,CASSLAGSSYNEQFF,TGTGCCAGCAGCTTAGCGGGTAGCTCCTACAATGAGCAGTTCTTC
TRBJ2-3,NA,TRBV5-1,TRBD2,CASSAGLAGDTQYF,TGCGCCAGCAGCGCCGGACTAGCGGGAGATACGCAGTATTTT
TRBJ1-1,NA,TRBV19,NA,CASSPPDRNLFTEAFF,TGTGCCAGTAGCCCTCCCGACAGGAACCTTTTCACTGAAGCTTTCTTT
TRBJ1-2,once,TRBV28,NA,CASSFPERGGYTF,TGTGCCAGCAGTTTTCCGGAGAGAGGGGGCTACACCTTC
TRBJ1-1,NA,TRBV7-2,TRBD1,CASSLVGQGARAFF,TGTGCCAGCAGCTTAGTGGGACAGGGGGCCCGAGCTTTCTTT
TRBJ2-6,NA,TRBV19,NA,CASSFLAGLSGANVLTF,TGTGCCAGTAGTTTCCTGGCAGGCCTCTCTGGGGCCAACGTCCTGACTTTC
TRBJ2-1,NA,TRBV19,TRBD1,CASSLGTGRWNEQFF,TGTGCCAGTAGCCTCGGGACAGGGAGGTGGAATGAGCAGTTCTTC
TRBJ1-4,NA,TRBV29-1,TRBD1,CSAAGTGNEKLFF,TGCAGCGCGGCCGGGACAGGGAATGAAAAACTGTTTTTT
TRBJ2-7,NA,TRBV28,NA,CASSLSARKGYYEQYF,TGTGCCAGCAGTTTATCGGCTAGGAAGGGGTACTACGAGCAGTACTTC
TRBJ1-3,NA,TRBV30,TRBD1,CARGQPSGNTIYF,TGTGCCCGGGGACAGCCTTCTGGAAACACCATATATTTT
TRBJ2-7,NA,TRBV4-1,NA,CASSQEWGDEQYF,TGCGCCAGCAGCCAAGAGTGGGGCGACGAGCAGTACTTC
TRBJ1-1,NA,TRBV2,NA,CASSESRAKNTEAFF,TGTGCCAGCAGTGAATCGAGGGCGAAGAACACTGAAGCTTTCTTT
TRBJ2-1,NA,TRBV29-1,TRBD2,CSVRTSGGGEQFF,TGCAGCGTCCGGACTAGCGGGGGGGGTGAGCAGTTCTTC
TRBJ2-1,once,TRBV9,TRBD2,CASSIAGAYNEQFF,TGTGCCAGCAGCATAGCGGGGGCCTACAATGAGCAGTTCTTC
TRBJ2-3,NA,TRBV5-1,NA,CASSLIGGTDTQYF,TGCGCCAGCAGCCTTATCGGTGGCACAGATACGCAGTATTTT
TRBJ1-2,NA,TRBV7-2,NA,CAPWDYRIGYTF,TGTGCCCCGTGGGACTATCGGATTGGCTACACCTTC
TRBJ2-7,NA,TRBV10-1,NA,CASSESGSYEQYF,TGCGCCAGCAGTGAGTCGGGGAGCTACGAGCAGTACTTC
TRBJ2-7,NA,TRBV6-1,NA,CASSELGLTGKRYEQYF,TGTGCCAGCAGTGAATTAGGTCTGACAGGCAAACGATACGAGCAGTACTTC
TRBJ1-5,NA,TRBV27,TRBD1,CASRTGSRNQPQHF,TGTGCCAGCAGGACAGGGAGTCGCAATCAGCCCCAGCATTTT
TRBJ2-6,NA,TRBV30,NA,CAWSPGSGANVLTF,TGTGCCTGGAGTCCGGGTTCTGGGGCCAACGTCCTGACTTTC
TRBJ1-2,NA,TRBV25-1,NA,CASSGGEEQANYGYTF,TGTGCCAGCAGTGGTGGGGAGGAACAGGCAAACTATGGCTACACCTTC
TRBJ2-2,NA,TRBV7-9,TRBD2,CASSWRGIPGELFF,TGTGCCAGCAGCTGGCGGGGGATCCCTGGGGAGCTGTTTTTT
TRBJ1-5,NA,TRBV9,NA,CASSVGTDYNQPQHF,TGTGCCAGCAGCGTAGGGACAGATTACAATCAGCCCCAGCATTTT
TRBJ2-5,NA,TRBV9,NA,CASSVGPQWAHQETQYF,TGTGCCAGCAGCGTAGGCCCCCAGTGGGCCCACCAAGAGACCCAGTACTTC
TRBJ1-5,NA,TRBV7-6,NA,CASSPGVSNQPQHF,TGTGCCAGCAGCCCAGGGGTTAGCAATCAGCCCCAGCATTTT
TRBJ1-1,NA,TRBV6-6,NA,CASTHQGRNTEAFF,TGTGCCAGCACCCATCAGGGAAGGAACACTGAAGCTTTCTTT
TRBJ1-2,NA,TRBV20-1,NA,CSAYPTGGYTF,TGCAGTGCTTACCCCACGGGTGGCTACACCTTC
TRBJ2-5,NA,TRBV4-2,NA,CASSLESQETQYF,TGTGCCAGCAGCCTCGAGAGCCAAGAGACCCAGTACTTC
TRBJ1-1,NA,TRBV14,NA,CASSQVRGRAEAFF,TGTGCCAGCAGCCAAGTTAGGGGTAGGGCTGAAGCTTTCTTT
TRBJ2-5,NA,TRBV9,TRBD2,CASSVEGTIEETQYF,TGTGCCAGCAGCGTCGAAGGGACTATTGAAGAGACCCAGTACTTC
TRBJ2-3,NA,TRBV2,TRBD1,CASPRGREDTQYF,TGTGCCAGCCCCAGGGGGCGCGAAGATACGCAGTATTTT
TRBJ2-5,NA,TRBV7-2,NA,CASSLVPRGQETQYF,TGTGCCAGCAGCTTAGTCCCCCGCGGCCAAGAGACCCAGTACTTC
TRBJ1-2,NA,TRBV7-6,TRBD1,CASSSTQGLRGYTF,TGTGCCAGCAGCTCTACACAGGGGTTGCGGGGCTACACCTTC
TRBJ1-2,NA,TRBV18,TRBD1,CASSTSGDSQGYTF,TGTGCCAGCTCAACGTCAGGGGACAGTCAGGGCTACACCTTC
TRBJ2-7,NA,TRBV5-1,TRBD1,CASSWTGGLSSYEQYF,TGCGCCAGCAGCTGGACAGGGGGGCTAAGCTCCTACGAGCAGTACTTC
TRBJ2-7,NA,TRBV15,NA,CATSRGERQYF,TGTGCCACCAGCAGAGGGGAGCGGCAGTACTTC
TRBJ1-1,NA,TRBV5-8,TRBD1,CASSWKWDSQRGAFF,TGTGCCAGCAGCTGGAAGTGGGACAGCCAAAGGGGAGCTTTCTTT
TRBJ2-3,NA,TRBV19,TRBD1,CASSLGQGQAFTDTQYF,TGTGCCAGTAGTCTAGGCCAGGGACAGGCGTTCACAGATACGCAGTATTTT
TRBJ1-4,NA,TRBV2,TRBD1,CASSVKRQGANEKLFF,TGTGCCAGCAGCGTTAAAAGACAGGGGGCTAATGAAAAACTGTTTTTT
TRBJ2-3,NA,TRBV6-6,TRBD1,CASSYSGDRVDTQYF,TGTGCCAGCAGTTACTCGGGGGACAGGGTGGATACGCAGTATTTT
TRBJ2-1,NA,TRBV4-1,TRBD2,CASSPRLAGYNEQFF,TGCGCCAGCAGCCCTCGACTAGCGGGGTACAATGAGCAGTTCTTC
TRBJ2-7,NA,TRBV13,TRBD2,CASSRLAGGPNEQYF,TGTGCCAGCAGCCGACTAGCGGGAGGGCCCAACGAGCAGTACTTC
TRBJ1-6,NA,TRBV27,NA,CASRLQGKGPPLHF,TGTGCCAGCAGGTTACAGGGAAAGGGGCCACCCCTCCACTTT